The 11 T cell receptor beta chains reported below all come from one sample, sequenced in a study of regulatory T cells (dated by TCRdb to the late 2010s). Findings and caveats that apply to the study as a whole: Conventional CD4+ T cells from CD3G-deficient patients were enriched for hydrophobic residues at CDR3 positions 6 and 7, suggesting more self-reactive specificities.

These receptors have no identified antigens. Receptors were amplified or captured by the immunoSEQ multiplex PCR assay. The multiplex PCR relied on 52 forward TRBV primers and 13 reverse TRBJ primers, and amplification bias was corrected through assay-based and computational methods. The clones in this table, taken by TCRdb from immuneACCESS, are in-frame only. Not every clone is retained; where verified, under half of the shortfall comes from an unresolved V gene, and the cause of the rest is unknown. The sample contains about 32,000 clones, 89% of them found a single time. The top ten clones comprise 2% to 3% of the sample. Sequenced: conventional CD4+ T cells sorted from blood. These receptors were obtained from a young adult with CD3G deficiency.

This chain connects TRBV28 to TRBJ1-1; perhaps TRBD1 as D (5 bases). Looked up from germline, CDR1 is MDHEN and CDR2 is SYDVKM. The CDR3 has 14 amino acids. Deletions cut 4 bases from V and 4 bases from J, with 13 bases between. The CDR3 DNA reads as TGTGCCAGCAGTTCTTACAGGCGGAGCACTGAAGCTTTCTTT. This translates into CASSSYRRSTEAFF.

CDR3 sequence reads: CASSLATGTSAREQYF. The DNA for the CDR3 is TGTGCCAGCAGCTTAGCGACCGGGACATCGGCCCGCGAGCAGTACTTC. The chain links TRBV7-9 to TRBJ2-7; D may be TRBD1 (6 bases). This CDR3 spans 16 amino acids. The germline gives CDR1 SEHNR, CDR2 FQNEAQ (reference sequence). Trimming removed 0 bases from V and 6 bases from J, with 18 bases in between.

This chain connects TRBV5-1 to TRBJ2-2; TRBD1 matches 7 bases. The V gene end was trimmed by 2 bases and the J gene end by 7 bases; junction bases not matched to a gene: 2. Germline values: CDR1 SGHRS, CDR2 YFSETQ. CDR3 size: 13 residues. The CDR3 sequence is CASSLQGRGELFF. CDR3 DNA: TGCGCCAGCAGCTTACAGGGGCGCGGGGAGCTGTTTTTT.

The chain combines TRBV11-2 with TRBJ2-7; TRBD2 is a possible D gene (5 bases). The CDR3 has 15 amino acids. Deletions cut 0 bases from V and 1 base from J, with 10 bases between. Germline-derived CDR1 and CDR2 are SGHAT and FQNNGV. The CDR3 reads CASSLDPGKSYEQYF. The CDR3 nucleotides read TGTGCCAGCAGCTTAGATCCGGGGAAATCCTACGAGCAGTACTTC.

As DNA, the CDR3 is TGTGCCAGCAGAGGGACAGGGCTCCCCGAGGATACGCAGTATTTT. Amino acids: CASRGTGLPEDTQYF. The chain combines TRBV28 with TRBJ2-3, with 9 bases aligning to TRBD1. The CDR3 is 15 amino acids. Germline-derived CDR1 and CDR2 are MDHEN and SYDVKM. Trimming cost V 6 bases and J 6 bases; bases outside gene matches: 10.

The chain joins TRBV6-1 to TRBJ2-7; D is possibly TRBD1 (6 bases). There are 14 residues in the CDR3. V lost 6 bases to trimming and J lost 3 bases, with 15 bases between them. Germline V CDR1 and CDR2: MNHNS, SASEGT. This CDR3 is CASSNHLRGYEQYF. CDR3 coding DNA: TGTGCCAGCAGCAACCATCTCAGGGGCTACGAGCAGTACTTC.

This clone appeared a single time. The chain combines TRBV11-2 with TRBJ2-3; D possibly corresponds to TRBD2 (5 bases). Trimming cost V 3 bases and J 2 bases, with 15 bases left between them. Germline assignment: CDR1 SGHAT and CDR2 FQNNGV. The CDR3 covers 16 residues. CDR3 loop: CASSFGFSDYTDTQYF. The CDR3 DNA is TGTGCCAGCAGCTTCGGCTTTTCTGACTACACAGATACGCAGTATTTT.

CDR3 nucleotide sequence: TGTGCCATCAGTGACTGGGGGGGGGATAGCACAGATACGCAGTATTTT. Translating gives CAISDWGGDSTDTQYF. This sequence joins TRBV10-3 and TRBJ2-3; the match to TRBD2 covers 7 bases. The V segment lost 3 bases and the J segment 0 bases; nucleotides outside the gene matches: 6. This CDR3 has 16 residues. Germline V gives CDR1 ENHRY, CDR2 SYGVKD.

The V and J genes are TRBV7-2 and TRBJ2-7; 7 nucleotides agree with TRBD1. Germline V gene sequence: CDR1 SGHTA, CDR2 FQGNSA. V trimming: 4 bases; J trimming: 4 bases; junction bases outside the gene matches: 7. This CDR3 spans 14 amino acids. The DNA of the CDR3 is TGTGCCAGCAGCTACCGGACAGGCTATTACGAGCAGTACTTC. Residues: CASSYRTGYYEQYF.

V gene TRBV10-3 combines with J gene TRBJ1-1; 10 bases are shared with TRBD1. The CDR3 length is 14 residues. J was trimmed by 5 bases and V by 10 bases; bases with no gene match: 10. Germline-derived CDR1 and CDR2 are ENHRY and SYGVKD. This chain's CDR3 is CATRQDRGATEAFF. CDR3 bases: TGTGCCACCCGCCAGGACAGGGGGGCAACTGAAGCTTTCTTT.

This rearrangement joins TRBV19 to TRBJ2-2; 7 bases match TRBD1. Unmatched junction bases numbered 4, after V lost 5 bases and J lost 7 bases. CDR1 is LNHDA and CDR2 is SQIVND in the germline V gene (reference sequence). CDR3 length: 13 residues. The CDR3 DNA sequence: TGTGCCAGTAGTCGACAGGGAAGCGGGGAGCTGTTTTTT. This gives the protein CASSRQGSGELFF.